What follows are 11 T cell receptor beta chains derived from one specimen sequenced in a study of molecular identifiers for immune sequencing clone quantification. TCRdb processed the PCR reads anew with MiXCR; each CDR3 protein has one entry. The repertoire holds 490,000 or so distinct CDR3 sequences, with 20% to 25% as singletons. The sequenced sample consisted of naive CD8+ T cells from blood, with Jurkat cell RNA spiked in. As for subset: FACS-sorted CD8+CD4-CCR7+CD45RA+ naive T cells. These receptors originate from a human donor in good health. Some libraries in this study had Jurkat cell RNA spiked in.

This clonotype was seen more than once but under ten times. The chain employs TRBV4-3 and TRBJ2-2, with TRBD1 as a possible D gene (6 bases). This CDR3 comprises 15 residues. The germline V gene has CDR1 LGHNA and CDR2 YSLEER. V dropped 0 bases and J dropped 5 bases, with 10 bases sitting between them. The DNA of the CDR3 is TGCGCCAGCAGCCAAGATTGGGGGCGTACCGGGGAGCTGTTTTTT. Residues: CASSQDWGRTGELFF.

V usage is TRBV20-1 and J usage is TRBJ2-7; D call uncertain. Germline CDR1 reads DFQATT; CDR2 reads SNEGSKA (reference sequence). Trimming stripped 1 base from V and 6 bases from J, with 13 bases between. The CDR3 has 13 amino acids. In DNA, the CDR3 is TGCAGTGCTAGAGGAAGCAGAACCTGCGAGCAGTACTTC. Translated, it gives CSARGSRTCEQYF.

The V call is TRBV12-3 or TRBV12-4, the J call TRBJ2-1; 12 bases fit TRBD2. Trimming at V came to 6 bases and at J to 5 bases, leaving 2 bases not matched to a gene. CDR3 length: 14 residues. CDR3 amino acids: CASRLAGGHNEQFF. In nucleotides, the CDR3 is TGTGCCAGCAGACTAGCGGGGGGACACAATGAGCAGTTCTTC.

This clonotype was seen ten or more times. This chain uses TRBV20-1 with TRBJ2-3; tentatively, D is TRBD2 (6 bases). The CDR3 has 17 amino acids. The germline gives CDR1 DFQATT, CDR2 SNEGSKA (reference sequence). Trimming removed 5 bases at V and 2 bases at J, with 23 bases between. The CDR3 sequence: CSAGEGTPIYYTDTQYF. CDR3 sequence (DNA): TGCAGTGCTGGCGAGGGGACTCCCATTTACTACACAGATACGCAGTATTTT.

This clonotype was found a few times. The chain has TRBV4-1 and TRBJ1-1, with D possibly TRBD1 on 5 matching bases. The CDR3 is 15 amino acids. Germline V lookup: CDR1 MGHRA, CDR2 YSYEKL. The V gene lost 1 base and the J gene lost 1 base, with 10 bases spanning the gap. The CDR3 loop reads CASSQVMGENTEAFF. The DNA for the CDR3 is TGCGCCAGCAGCCAAGTAATGGGGGAGAACACTGAAGCTTTCTTT.

There are many counts of this clonotype. The J gene is TRBJ1-1, the V gene TRBV9; D gene unclear. Germline V gene data show CDR1 as SGDLS and CDR2 as YYNGEE. This CDR3 has 13 residues. V dropped 0 bases and J dropped 1 base, with 4 bases sitting between them. The chain's CDR3 is CASSVDQNTEAFF. CDR3 DNA sequence: TGTGCCAGCAGCGTAGACCAGAACACTGAAGCTTTCTTT.

This clonotype came up many times. This chain uses TRBV25-1 with TRBJ2-7, with 8 nucleotides matching TRBD1. This CDR3 comprises 16 residues. Germline V gene data show CDR1 as MGHDK and CDR2 as SYGVNS. J gave up 0 bases and V 2 bases, and 6 bases lay outside the gene matches. CDR3 DNA: TGTGCCAGCAGTGAAACCGGGACAGGAGTCTCCTACGAGCAGTACTTC. It encodes CASSETGTGVSYEQYF.

This clonotype was observed at least ten times. The gene calls are TRBV4-1 and TRBJ2-7; 7 nucleotides line up with TRBD1. The CDR3 covers 15 residues. V shed 2 bases, J shed 4 bases, and the junction held 8 bases outside the gene matches. The germline CDR1 and CDR2 sequences are MGHRA and YSYEKL. DNA of the CDR3: TGCGCCAGCAGCCAAACCGACAGGGCGAGGTACGAGCAGTACTTC. The encoded protein is CASSQTDRARYEQYF.

The V call is TRBV15, the J call TRBJ2-3, with 9 positions matching TRBD1. This CDR3 contains 15 residues. V was clipped by 7 bases and J by 3 bases; unmatched bases: 8. The germline CDR1 and CDR2 sequences are LNHNV and YYDKDF (reference sequence). Here the CDR3 reads CATTLRDRATDTQYF. The CDR3 DNA reads TGTGCCACCACCCTCCGGGACAGGGCGACAGATACGCAGTATTTT.

The J gene is TRBJ2-7, the V gene TRBV10-3; D is perhaps TRBD2 (6 bases). The CDR3 totals 14 residues. CDR1 and CDR2 (germline): ENHRY, SYGVKD. V shed 6 bases and J shed 4 bases, with 16 bases lying between them. The CDR3 coding sequence is TGTGCCATCAGGGAGGGACTCGCCCAATACGAGCAGTACTTC. Translation gives CAIREGLAQYEQYF.

This clonotype was counted at least ten times. The V gene is TRBV6-5, the J gene TRBJ2-7; possibly TRBD1 or TRBD2 for D (5 bases each). Germline loops: CDR1 MNHEY, CDR2 SVGAGI. With 0 bases removed from V and 8 bases from J, the gap between germline ends came to 11 bases. The CDR3 spans 13 residues. The CDR3 loop reads CASSYSPGRKQYF. CDR3 DNA sequence: TGTGCCAGCAGTTACTCGCCAGGGAGAAAGCAGTACTTC.